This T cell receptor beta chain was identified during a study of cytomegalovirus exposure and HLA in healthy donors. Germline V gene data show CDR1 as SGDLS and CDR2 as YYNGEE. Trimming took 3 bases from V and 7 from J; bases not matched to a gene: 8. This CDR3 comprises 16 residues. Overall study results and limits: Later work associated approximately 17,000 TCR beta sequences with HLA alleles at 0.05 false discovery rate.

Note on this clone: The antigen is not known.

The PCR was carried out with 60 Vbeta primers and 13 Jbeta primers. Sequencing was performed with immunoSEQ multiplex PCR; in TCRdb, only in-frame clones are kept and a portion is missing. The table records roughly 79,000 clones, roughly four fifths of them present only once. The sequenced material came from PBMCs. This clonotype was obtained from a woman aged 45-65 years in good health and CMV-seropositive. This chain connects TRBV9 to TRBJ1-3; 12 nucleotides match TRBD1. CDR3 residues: CASSAPGTGGTNTIYF. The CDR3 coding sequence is TGTGCCAGCAGCGCCCCCGGGACAGGGGGCACGAACACCATATATTTT.